Presented here are 25 T cell receptor beta chains from one specimen sequenced in a study of T cells in Graves' hyperthyroidism and ophthalmopathy. It was RNA transcripts that yielded the amplified TCR beta CDR3 regions. Researchers ran a first-round RT-PCR on the TCR CDR3 using the HTBI primer set. TCRdb ran MiXCR on the multiplex PCR reads and lists one entry per CDR3 protein. The sample holds 500,000 or so distinct CDR3 sequences, 17% seen once. Sequencing was performed on blood. The receptor source for this set is a woman under 30 with Graves' ophthalmopathy.

This clonotype was picked up many times. CDR3 nucleotides: TGTGCCAGCACTCGGAATACGGGGGTAACCTACGAGCAGTACTTC. Its protein is CASTRNTGVTYEQYF. The chain carries TRBV7-3 and TRBJ2-7, with a tentative D call TRBD2 (6 bases). Germline assignment: CDR1 SGHTA and CDR2 FQGTGA. The V end was cut by 7 bases, the J end by 2 bases, with 18 bases between. This CDR3 contains 15 residues.

The V and J genes are TRBV7-9 and TRBJ2-7; 10 bases are shared with TRBD2. This CDR3 region has 17 residues. Germline lookup yields CDR1 SEHNR and CDR2 FQNEAQ (reference sequence). Germline trimming cut 5 bases from V and 7 bases from J; bases unmatched to any gene: 17. The CDR3 DNA follows: TGTGCCAGCAGCACCGGTGGGCTAGCGGGGGCGGGTGGGGAGCAGTACTTC. Its protein is CASSTGGLAGAGGEQYF. Full variable domain (missing parts from reference TRBV7-9 and TRBJ2-7): DTGVSQNPRHKITKRGQNVTFRCDPISEHNRLYWYRQTLGQGPEFLTYFQNEAQLEKSRLLSDRFSAERPKGSFSTLEIQRTEQGDSAMYLCASSTGGLAGAGGEQYFGPGTRLTVT.

This clonotype has more than one count but fewer than ten. The chain links TRBV5-1 to TRBJ1-5, with D possibly being TRBD1 (6 bases). V shed 2 bases and J shed 5 bases, with 20 bases lying between them. Germline loops: CDR1 SGHRS, CDR2 YFSETQ. CDR3 length equals 17 residues. The CDR3: CASSLPREGGGDQPQHF. The DNA for the CDR3 is TGCGCCAGCAGCTTACCACGGGAGGGGGGGGGTGATCAGCCCCAGCATTTT.

This clonotype was recorded a few times. The rearrangement uses TRBV4-1 and TRBJ2-1, with 10 bases matching TRBD2. V lost 0 bases to trimming and J lost 6 bases; unmatched junction nucleotides: 11. This CDR3 comprises 18 residues. Germline V gene lookup returns CDR1 MGHRA and CDR2 YSYEKL. CDR3 sequence: CASSQEGSGGANSNEQFF. Here the CDR3 DNA reads TGCGCCAGCAGCCAAGAAGGGAGCGGGGGGGCCAATTCCAATGAGCAGTTCTTC.

This clonotype was detected ten times or more. J is TRBJ1-3 and V is TRBV2, with TRBD1 as a possible D gene (6 bases). V was shortened by 3 bases and J by 8 bases, with 14 bases between the two germline ends. CDR1 and CDR2 (germline): SNHLY, FYNNEI. This CDR3 region has 14 residues. The CDR3 nucleotides read TGTGCCAGCAGTGATCCGACAGGCGTGGACACCATATATTTT. Encoded protein: CASSDPTGVDTIYF.

V is TRBV5-6 and J is TRBJ2-7; possibly TRBD1 for D (7 bases). Deletions cut 2 bases from V and 3 bases from J, with 15 bases between. This CDR3 has 15 residues. Germline V lookup: CDR1 SGHDT, CDR2 YYEEEE. Here the CDR3 reads CASSFGGGRGYEQYF. CDR3 nucleotide sequence: TGTGCCAGCAGCTTCGGAGGGGGCAGGGGCTACGAGCAGTACTTC.

In this sample, this clonotype turned up many times. The genes are TRBV5-5 and TRBJ1-4; D is unclear. The germline V and J ends were trimmed by 3 bases and 0 bases, with 15 bases remaining between them. The CDR3 is made up of 17 amino acids. Germline V gives CDR1 SGHKS, CDR2 YYEKEE (reference sequence). Here the CDR3 reads CASSSDFRFATNEKLFF. The CDR3 nucleotides read TGTGCCAGCAGCTCAGACTTTCGCTTTGCAACTAATGAAAAACTGTTTTTT.

This clonotype was counted only a few times. The genes are TRBV29-1 and TRBJ1-1; D remains unclear. CDR1 is SQVTM and CDR2 is ANQGSEA in the germline V gene. This CDR3 is 13 amino acids long. V lost 7 bases and J 3 bases, leaving 15 bases between the germline ends. CDR3 sequence reads: CSGVVLDDTEAFF. The CDR3 DNA is TGCAGCGGTGTCGTTCTCGATGACACTGAAGCTTTCTTT.

There are many counts of this clonotype. This sequence joins TRBV6-6 and TRBJ1-1; no reliable D call. CDR1 is MNHNY, CDR2 SVGAGI, per germline (reference sequence). CDR3 length equals 14 residues. Trimming pared 0 bases from V and 5 bases from J, leaving 10 bases between. Here the CDR3 DNA reads TGTGCCAGCAGTTACTCTGAGTCCCGTACTGAAGCTTTCTTT. Residues: CASSYSESRTEAFF.

This clonotype was recorded a few times. The rearrangement links TRBV9 to TRBJ1-3; a possible D gene is TRBD1 (5 bases). Trimming took 0 bases from V and 0 from J, leaving 10 bases between them. The germline V gene encodes CDR1 SGDLS and CDR2 YYNGEE. The CDR3 covers 16 residues. The CDR3 nucleotides read TGTGCCAGCAGCGTAGCGGGGGGTCCCTCTGGAAACACCATATATTTT. This codes for CASSVAGGPSGNTIYF.

This clonotype has at least ten counts. The chain uses TRBV2 and TRBJ1-2; possible D gene TRBD1, 6 bases. The ends were cut back, 6 bases at V and 4 bases at J, with 12 bases in the middle. Germline-derived CDR1 and CDR2 are SNHLY and FYNNEI. The CDR3 consists of 13 residues. The CDR3 region has the DNA TGTGCCAGCAGGCGGGACACCTCCTATGGCTACACCTTC. Protein product: CASRRDTSYGYTF.

V gene TRBV20-1 combines with J gene TRBJ2-1; 11 bases are a match to TRBD2. Per the germline V gene, CDR1 is DFQATT and CDR2 is SNEGSKA (reference sequence). The CDR3 is 16 residues long. V gave up 0 bases and J gave up 4 bases; unmatched junction bases: 5. This chain's CDR3 is CSARDPSGGTYNEQFF. Here the CDR3 DNA reads TGCAGTGCTAGAGATCCTAGCGGGGGGACTTACAATGAGCAGTTCTTC.

This clonotype was seen repeatedly, ten times or more. The CDR3, as DNA: TGTGCCAGCAGTTTAGCAGGGTATTTTGGCTACACCTTC. This codes for CASSLAGYFGYTF. This chain connects TRBV27 to TRBJ1-2; D is perhaps TRBD1 (5 bases). Germline V gene lookup returns CDR1 MNHEY and CDR2 SMNVEV (reference sequence). Between the trimmed V and J ends, which lost 2 bases and 7 bases, there was a span of 11 bases. The CDR3 is made up of 13 amino acids.

This chain joins TRBV10-3 and TRBJ2-5; D remains ambiguous. The CDR3 runs to 14 residues. V shed 4 bases and J shed 2 bases, with 11 bases lying between them. Per germline, CDR1 ENHRY and CDR2 SYGVKD. The CDR3 DNA follows: TGTGCCATCAGTGGTTTTAGGCGTCAAGAGACCCAGTACTTC. Its translation is CAISGFRRQETQYF.

This clonotype came up many times. This chain connects TRBV7-8 to TRBJ1-2; D unclear. CDR1 is SGHVS and CDR2 is FQNEAQ in the germline V gene. There are 13 residues in the CDR3. V lost 4 bases and J 6 bases, leaving 12 bases between the germline ends. CDR3 coding DNA: TGTGCCAGCAGCTCCCCTGTAGCGGATGGCTACACCTTC. Translation: CASSSPVADGYTF.

The CDR3: CASSQDKTGPNTGELFF. CDR3 DNA: TGCGCCAGCAGCCAAGATAAAACAGGACCTAACACCGGGGAGCTGTTTTTT. The chain employs TRBV4-3 and TRBJ2-2; D might be TRBD1 (5 bases). CDR1 LGHNA and CDR2 YSLEER come from the germline V gene. CDR3 length: 17 amino acids. Trimming removed 0 bases at V and 2 bases at J, with 13 bases between.

The sample holds many counts of this clonotype. The chain is built from TRBV7-2 and TRBJ2-1; 8 bases map to TRBD2. CDR3 size: 16 residues. The V and J ends lost 4 bases and 0 bases, in that order; junction bases with no gene match: 5. Looked up from germline, CDR1 is SGHTA and CDR2 is FQGNSA. CDR3 in DNA: TGTGCCAGCAGCTCCATAGCGGGGAACTCCTACAATGAGCAGTTCTTC. Translated, it gives CASSSIAGNSYNEQFF.

Only a few counts were recorded for this clonotype. This rearrangement joins TRBV5-1 to TRBJ1-4; D is unclear. The ends were cut back, 7 bases at V and 8 bases at J, with 12 bases in the middle. CDR3 size: 12 residues. Germline assignment: CDR1 SGHRS and CDR2 YFSETQ. CDR3 sequence: CASVHRREKLFF. The DNA of the CDR3 is TGCGCCAGCGTTCACCGGAGGGAAAAACTGTTTTTT.

J is TRBJ1-3 and V is TRBV9; D is undetermined. V was cut by 0 bases and J by 0 bases, with 4 bases left in between. The CDR3 consists of 14 residues. In germline, CDR1 is SGDLS, CDR2 YYNGEE. CDR3 sequence reads: CASSVGFSGNTIYF. Written as DNA, the CDR3 is TGTGCCAGCAGCGTAGGTTTCTCTGGAAACACCATATATTTT.

This clonotype appeared many times. The chain links TRBV11-2 to TRBJ2-2, with 8 bases lining up with TRBD2. CDR1 is SGHAT, CDR2 FQNNGV, per germline. Losses at the gene ends were 7 bases for V and 2 bases for J; bases not matched to a gene: 12. The CDR3 length is 17 residues. CDR3 coding DNA: TGTGCCAGCAAAGAGCAGGGCGGGGGGAAAAACACCGGGGAGCTGTTTTTT. Amino acid sequence: CASKEQGGGKNTGELFF. Variable domain in full (rest from reference TRBV11-2 and TRBJ2-2): EAGVAQSPRYKIIEKRQSVAFWCNPISGHATLYWYQQILGQGPKLLIQFQNNGVVDDSQLPKDRFSAERLKGVDSTLKIQPAKLEDSAVYLCASKEQGGGKNTGELFFGEGSRLTVL.

The chain employs TRBV30 and TRBJ1-2, with a possible D match to TRBD1 (6 bases). Per germline, CDR1 GTSNPN and CDR2 SVGIG (reference sequence). Trimming shortened V by 1 base and J by 7 bases, and 10 bases separated the two germline ends. This CDR3 region has 12 residues. The CDR3 loop is CAWSDRGAGYTF. DNA of the CDR3: TGTGCCTGGAGTGATAGGGGGGCTGGCTACACCTTC.

This clonotype was picked up many times. The rearrangement joins TRBV11-2 to TRBJ2-1; D is unresolved. There are 12 residues in the CDR3. The germline gives CDR1 SGHAT, CDR2 FQNNGV. Trimming left V 7 bases short and J 8 bases short, with 12 bases between. The CDR3 region has the DNA TGTGCCAGCACCACCCTAGGAGATGAGCAGTTCTTC. Translated: CASTTLGDEQFF.

This clonotype has a handful of counts. The genes are TRBV28 and TRBJ1-5, with TRBD1 identical over 8 bases. In germline, CDR1 is MDHEN, CDR2 SYDVKM. This CDR3 has 17 amino acids. J lost 1 base, V lost 5 bases, and 10 bases had no gene match. The CDR3, as DNA: TGTGCCAGCAGTGCCATAGAAGGGGACAGGAGCAATCAGCCCCAGCATTTT. As protein: CASSAIEGDRSNQPQHF.

This clonotype was recorded many times. The chain joins TRBV20-1 to TRBJ1-6; D call uncertain. Germline lookup yields CDR1 DFQATT and CDR2 SNEGSKA (reference sequence). This CDR3 has 11 residues. V was shortened by 2 bases and J by 16 bases, with 12 bases between the two germline ends. CDR3 in amino acids: CSARPTGLLHF. For the CDR3, the DNA is TGCAGTGCTAGACCCACCGGTCTTCTCCACTTT.

This clonotype appeared many times. The chain has TRBV28 and TRBJ1-1; tentatively, D is TRBD1 (5 bases). V was trimmed by 3 bases and J by 3 bases, leaving 11 bases between them. The germline V gene has CDR1 MDHEN and CDR2 SYDVKM. There are 14 residues in the CDR3. CDR3 amino acids: CASSLGTWDTEAFF. In DNA, the CDR3 is TGTGCCAGCAGTTTGGGGACGTGGGACACTGAAGCTTTCTTT. The full variable domain, rest sourced from reference TRBV28 and TRBJ1-1, is DVKVTQSSRYLVKRTGEKVFLECVQDMDHENMFWYRQDPGLGLRLIYFSYDVKMKEKGDIPEGYSVSREKKERFSLILESASTNQTSMYLCASSLGTWDTEAFFGQGTRLTVV.